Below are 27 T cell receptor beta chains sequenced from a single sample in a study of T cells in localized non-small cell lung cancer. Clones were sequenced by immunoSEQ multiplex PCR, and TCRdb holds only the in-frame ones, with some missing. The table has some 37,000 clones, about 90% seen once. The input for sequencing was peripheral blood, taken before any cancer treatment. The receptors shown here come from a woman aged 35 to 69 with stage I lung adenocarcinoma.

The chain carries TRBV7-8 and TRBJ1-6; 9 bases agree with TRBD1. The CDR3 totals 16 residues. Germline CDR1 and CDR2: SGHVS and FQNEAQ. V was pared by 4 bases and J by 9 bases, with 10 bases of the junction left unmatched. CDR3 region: CASSSSPGQGGSPLHF. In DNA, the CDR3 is TGTGCCAGCAGCTCGAGTCCGGGACAGGGAGGTTCACCCCTCCACTTT.

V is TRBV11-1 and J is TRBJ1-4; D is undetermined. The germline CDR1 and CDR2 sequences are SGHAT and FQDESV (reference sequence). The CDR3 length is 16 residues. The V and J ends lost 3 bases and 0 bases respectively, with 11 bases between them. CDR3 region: CASSLGSPATNEKLFF. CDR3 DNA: TGTGCCAGCAGCTTGGGCAGCCCAGCAACTAATGAAAAACTGTTTTTT.

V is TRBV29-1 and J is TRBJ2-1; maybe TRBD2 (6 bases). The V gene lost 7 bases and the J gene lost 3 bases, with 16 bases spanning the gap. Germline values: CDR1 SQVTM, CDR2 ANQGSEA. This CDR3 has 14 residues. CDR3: CSAGGLPVYNEQFF. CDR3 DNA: TGCAGCGCCGGAGGACTACCCGTCTACAATGAGCAGTTCTTC.

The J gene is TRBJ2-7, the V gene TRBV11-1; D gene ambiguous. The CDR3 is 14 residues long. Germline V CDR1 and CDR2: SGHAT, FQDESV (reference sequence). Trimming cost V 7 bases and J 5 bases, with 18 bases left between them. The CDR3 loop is CASTANLGDHEQYF. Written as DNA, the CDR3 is TGTGCCAGCACCGCGAACCTTGGCGACCACGAGCAGTACTTC.

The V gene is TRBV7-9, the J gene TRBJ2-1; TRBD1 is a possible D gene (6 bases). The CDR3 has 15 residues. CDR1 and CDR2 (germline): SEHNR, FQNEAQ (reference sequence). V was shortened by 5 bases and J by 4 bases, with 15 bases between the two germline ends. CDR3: CASSPVGGLYNEQFF. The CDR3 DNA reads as TGTGCCAGCAGCCCAGTAGGGGGATTATACAATGAGCAGTTCTTC.

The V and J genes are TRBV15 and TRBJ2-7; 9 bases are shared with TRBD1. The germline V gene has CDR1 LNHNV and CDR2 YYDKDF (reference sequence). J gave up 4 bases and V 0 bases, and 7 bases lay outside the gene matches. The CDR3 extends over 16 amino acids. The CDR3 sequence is CATSRETGTGSYEQYF. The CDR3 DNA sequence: TGTGCCACCAGCAGAGAAACCGGGACAGGGTCTTACGAGCAGTACTTC.

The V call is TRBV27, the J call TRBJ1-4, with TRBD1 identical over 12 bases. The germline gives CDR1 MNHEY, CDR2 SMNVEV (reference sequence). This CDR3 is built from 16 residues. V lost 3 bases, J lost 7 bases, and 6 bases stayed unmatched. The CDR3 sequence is CASSLSGTGGFEKLFF. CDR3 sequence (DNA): TGTGCCAGCAGTTTGTCCGGGACAGGGGGCTTTGAAAAACTGTTTTTT.

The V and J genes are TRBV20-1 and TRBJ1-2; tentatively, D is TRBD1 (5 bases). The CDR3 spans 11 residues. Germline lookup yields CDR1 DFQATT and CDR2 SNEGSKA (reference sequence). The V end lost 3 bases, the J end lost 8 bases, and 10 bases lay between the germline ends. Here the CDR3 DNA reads TGCAGTGCTAGCGCCTCAGGGGGCTACACCTTC. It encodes CSASASGGYTF.

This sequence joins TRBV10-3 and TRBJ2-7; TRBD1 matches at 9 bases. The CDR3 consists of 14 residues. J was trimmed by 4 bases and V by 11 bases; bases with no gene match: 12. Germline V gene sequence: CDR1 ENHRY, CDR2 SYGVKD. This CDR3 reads CASIPGQGWYEQYF. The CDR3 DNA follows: TGTGCCTCGATCCCGGGACAGGGATGGTACGAGCAGTACTTC.

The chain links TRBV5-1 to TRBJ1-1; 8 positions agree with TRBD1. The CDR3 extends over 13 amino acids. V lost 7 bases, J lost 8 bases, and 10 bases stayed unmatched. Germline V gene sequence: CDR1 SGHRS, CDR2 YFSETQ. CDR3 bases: TGCGCCAGCGCCCGGGACAGGCTGCCCGAAGCTTTCTTT. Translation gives CASARDRLPEAFF.

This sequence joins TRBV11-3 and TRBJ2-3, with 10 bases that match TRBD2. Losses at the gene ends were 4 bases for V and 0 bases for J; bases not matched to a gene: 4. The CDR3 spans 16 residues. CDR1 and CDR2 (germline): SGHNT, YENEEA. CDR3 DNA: TGTGCCAGCAGCTCTGGACTAGCGGCTAGCACAGATACGCAGTATTTT. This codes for CASSSGLAASTDTQYF.

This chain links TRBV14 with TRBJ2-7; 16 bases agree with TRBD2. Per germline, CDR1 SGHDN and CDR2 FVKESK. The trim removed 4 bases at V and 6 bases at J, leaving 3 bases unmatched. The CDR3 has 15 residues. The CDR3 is CASSRGTSGRAEQYF. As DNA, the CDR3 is TGTGCCAGCAGCCGCGGGACTAGCGGGAGGGCCGAGCAGTACTTC.

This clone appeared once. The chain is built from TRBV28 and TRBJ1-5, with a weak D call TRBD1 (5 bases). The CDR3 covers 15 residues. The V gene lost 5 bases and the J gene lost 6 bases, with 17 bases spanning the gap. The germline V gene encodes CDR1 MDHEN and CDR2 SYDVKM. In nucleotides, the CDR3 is TGTGCCAGCAGTGACTTGCGGGGGAATAGTCAGCCCCAGCATTTT. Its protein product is CASSDLRGNSQPQHF.

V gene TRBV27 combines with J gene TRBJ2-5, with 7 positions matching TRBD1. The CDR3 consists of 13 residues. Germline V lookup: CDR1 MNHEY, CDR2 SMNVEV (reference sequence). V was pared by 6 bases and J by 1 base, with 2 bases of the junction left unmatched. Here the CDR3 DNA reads TGTGCCAGCAGGGGGACAGTCCAAGAGACCCAGTACTTC. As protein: CASRGTVQETQYF.

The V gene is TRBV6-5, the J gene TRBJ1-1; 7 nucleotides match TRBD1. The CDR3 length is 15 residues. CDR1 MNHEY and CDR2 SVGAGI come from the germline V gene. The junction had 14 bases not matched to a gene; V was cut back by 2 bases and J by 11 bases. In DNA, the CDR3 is TGTGCCAGCAGTTACCGGAGTGAGGGGGCACGATCGGCTTTCTTT. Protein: CASSYRSEGARSAFF.

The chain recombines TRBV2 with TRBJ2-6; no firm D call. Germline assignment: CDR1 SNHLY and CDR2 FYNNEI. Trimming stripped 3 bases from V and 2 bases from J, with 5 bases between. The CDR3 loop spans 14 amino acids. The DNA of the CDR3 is TGTGCCAGCAGTGACGTGGCTGGGGCCAACGTCCTGACTTTC. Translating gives CASSDVAGANVLTF.

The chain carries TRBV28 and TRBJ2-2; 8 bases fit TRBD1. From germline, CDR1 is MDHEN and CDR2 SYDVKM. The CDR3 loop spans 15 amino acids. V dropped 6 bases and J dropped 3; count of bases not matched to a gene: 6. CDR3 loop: CASSNGQGDTGELFF. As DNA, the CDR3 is TGTGCCAGCAGCAACGGACAGGGCGACACCGGGGAGCTGTTTTTT.

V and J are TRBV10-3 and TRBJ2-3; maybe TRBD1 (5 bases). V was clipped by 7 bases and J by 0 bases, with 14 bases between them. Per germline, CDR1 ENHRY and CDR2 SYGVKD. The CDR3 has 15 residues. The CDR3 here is CAINPTVGSTDTQYF. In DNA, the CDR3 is TGTGCCATCAACCCGACAGTCGGGAGCACAGATACGCAGTATTTT.

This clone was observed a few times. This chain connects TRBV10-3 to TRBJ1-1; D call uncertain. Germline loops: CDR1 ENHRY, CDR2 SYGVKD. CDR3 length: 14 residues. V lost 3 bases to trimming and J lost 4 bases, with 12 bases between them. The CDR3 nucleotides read TGTGCCATCAGTGAAGGCCCCACGAGCACTGAAGCTTTCTTT. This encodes CAISEGPTSTEAFF.

The CDR3: CASSREGPNPIFSYEQYF. CDR3 coding DNA: TGCGCCAGCAGCCGGGAGGGCCCGAATCCCATTTTCTCCTACGAGCAGTACTTC. This chain uses TRBV5-1 with TRBJ2-7; TRBD2 matches 8 bases. Germline CDR1 SGHRS, CDR2 YFSETQ. The V segment lost 4 bases and the J segment 0 bases; nucleotides outside the gene matches: 15. This CDR3 spans 18 amino acids.

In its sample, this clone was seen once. The CDR3 nucleotides are TGTGCCAGTTGCGGCCCCGCGAACACCGGGGAGCTGTTTTTT. This sequence encodes CASCGPANTGELFF. The chain has TRBV19 and TRBJ2-2; D is ambiguous. Deletions cut 8 bases from V and 0 bases from J, with 10 bases between. CDR1 and CDR2 (germline): LNHDA, SQIVND (reference sequence). The length of the CDR3 is 14 residues.

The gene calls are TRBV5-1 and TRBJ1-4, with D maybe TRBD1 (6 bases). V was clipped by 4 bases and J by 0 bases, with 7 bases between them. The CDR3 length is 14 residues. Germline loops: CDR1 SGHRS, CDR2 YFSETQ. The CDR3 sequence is CASSKGATNEKLFF. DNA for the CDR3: TGCGCCAGCAGCAAGGGGGCAACTAATGAAAAACTGTTTTTT.

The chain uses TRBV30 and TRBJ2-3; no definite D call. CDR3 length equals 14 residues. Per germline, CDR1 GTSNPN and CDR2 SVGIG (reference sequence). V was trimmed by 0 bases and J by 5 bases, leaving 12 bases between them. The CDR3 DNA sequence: TGTGCCTGGAGTGTAGGTCGGTCCGAAGATACGCAGTATTTT. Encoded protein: CAWSVGRSEDTQYF.

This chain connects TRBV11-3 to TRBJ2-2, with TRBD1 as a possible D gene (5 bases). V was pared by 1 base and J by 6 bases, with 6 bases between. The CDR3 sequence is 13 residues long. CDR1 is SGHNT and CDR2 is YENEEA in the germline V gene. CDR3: CASSLVRAGELFF. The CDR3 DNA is TGTGCCAGCAGCTTAGTCAGGGCCGGGGAGCTGTTTTTT.

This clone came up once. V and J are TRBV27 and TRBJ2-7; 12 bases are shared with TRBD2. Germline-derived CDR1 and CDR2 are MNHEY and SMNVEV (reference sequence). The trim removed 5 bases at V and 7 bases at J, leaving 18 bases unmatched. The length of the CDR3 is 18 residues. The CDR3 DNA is TGTGCCAGCAGTACCATCACGTGGCTAGCGGGAGGGCCGGGGGAGCAGTACTTC. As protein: CASSTITWLAGGPGEQYF.

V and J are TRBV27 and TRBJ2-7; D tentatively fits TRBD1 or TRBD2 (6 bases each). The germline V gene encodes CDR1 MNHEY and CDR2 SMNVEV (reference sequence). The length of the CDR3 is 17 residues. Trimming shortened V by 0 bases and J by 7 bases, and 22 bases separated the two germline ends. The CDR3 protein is CASSLSYGGTRKAEQYF. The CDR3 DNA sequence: TGTGCCAGCAGTTTATCGTATGGGGGGACACGGAAAGCGGAGCAGTACTTC.

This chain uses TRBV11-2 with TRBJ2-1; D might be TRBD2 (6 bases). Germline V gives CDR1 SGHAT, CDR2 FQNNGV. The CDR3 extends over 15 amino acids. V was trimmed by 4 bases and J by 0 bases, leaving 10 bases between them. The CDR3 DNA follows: TGTGCCAGCAGCTCGGCGGGGAGCTCCTACAATGAGCAGTTCTTC. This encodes CASSSAGSSYNEQFF.